This is a list of T cell receptor beta chains from one sample in a study of control samples from healthy donors and cancer patients. The method was immunoSEQ multiplex PCR; TCRdb's version includes in-frame clones alone and lacks a portion of them. The repertoire has 170,000 or so clones, approximately 92% of them found once; the top ten carry 1.1% to 1.5%. Specimen: blood. These receptors originate from a man in his thirties or forties in good health. Both conserved end residues are part of each CDR3. A D gene is named only where the DNA matches it firmly. Rows may omit the clone size; those that give it use once, few, many or a size class.

>few|TRBV7-8|TRBJ1-2|NA
TGTGCCAGCAGCCAGTACACCTTC
CASSQYTF
>NA|TRBV7-8|TRBJ1-1|NA
TGTGCCAGCAGCTTAGCAGCGGGAGTCGGGACTGAAGCTTTCTTT
CASSLAAGVGTEAFF
>once|TRBV7-3|TRBJ2-2|TRBD2
TGTGCCAGCAGATCCGGACTAGCCGGGGAGCTGTTTTTT
CASRSGLAGELFF
>NA|TRBV5-1|TRBJ1-2|TRBD1
TGCGCCAGCAGCGCGGACAGGGGAGGCTTTGCCTACACCTTC
CASSADRGGFAYTF
>NA|TRBV6-2/TRBV6-3|TRBJ2-6|TRBD2
TGTGCCAGCAGTTACACGGGGGGCTCTGGGGCCAACGTCCTGACTTTC
CASSYTGGSGANVLTF
>NA|TRBV5-6|TRBJ2-1|NA
TGTGCCAGCAGCTTAGGGCCCTCCAATGAGCAGTTCTTC
CASSLGPSNEQFF
>NA|TRBV19|TRBJ1-2|NA
TGTGCCAGTAGAGAGTGGGGGCAGACGGGTGGCTACACCTTC
CASREWGQTGGYTF
>NA|TRBV6-2/TRBV6-3|TRBJ1-4|TRBD1
TGTGCCAGCAGCTCCGGGACAGGGCCCGCGATGGTGAAAGGACTGTTTTTT
CASSSGTGPAMVKGLFF
>NA|TRBV7-2|TRBJ2-1|NA
TGTGCCAGCAGCCCCCGTTGGGGGCGGGGCCACAATGAGCAGTTCTTC
CASSPRWGRGHNEQFF
>few|TRBV7-9|TRBJ2-2|NA
TGTGCCAGCAGCGAAGGAGGAGGCACCGGGGAGCTGTTTTTT
CASSEGGGTGELFF
>NA|TRBV2|TRBJ1-1|NA
TGTGCCAGCAGGGAGGGACAATTTCAGGAGGCTTTCTTT
CASREGQFQEAFF
>once|TRBV29-1|TRBJ1-1|TRBD1
TGCAGCGTTGACGGGACAGTTAACACTGAAGCTTTCTTT
CSVDGTVNTEAFF
>NA|TRBV2|TRBJ2-2|NA
TGTGCCAGCATAACAGACATAAGAGGGGAGCTGTTTTTT
CASITDIRGELFF
>NA|TRBV19|TRBJ1-5|NA
TGTGCCAGTAGTCCTACAGGTAGCAATCAGCCCCAGCATTTT
CASSPTGSNQPQHF
>NA|TRBV7-9|TRBJ2-1|NA
TGTGCCAGCACCTTGGGGGCAGGTGAGCAGTTCTTC
CASTLGAGEQFF
>NA|TRBV10-2|TRBJ1-5|TRBD1
TGCGCCAGCAGTGAGTCGGACAGGGGGCGGCGAAGTCAGCCCCAGCATTTT
CASSESDRGRRSQPQHF
>NA|TRBV6-1|TRBJ1-4|NA
TGTGCCAGCAGTGATTTGGGGGGGGCAACTAATGAAAAACTGTTTTTT
CASSDLGGATNEKLFF
>NA|TRBV6-5|TRBJ1-1|NA
TGTGCCAGCAGTTACTCGAGGAACACTGAAGCTTTCTTT
CASSYSRNTEAFF
>NA|TRBV9|TRBJ1-4|NA
TGTGCCAGCAGCAGTCAAGGGTTTTTAGGCGAAAAACTGTTTTTT
CASSSQGFLGEKLFF
>NA|TRBV25-1|TRBJ1-4|NA
TGTGCCAGCAGTGGAAATGAAAAACTGTTTTTT
CASSGNEKLFF
>NA|TRBV28|TRBJ1-2|NA
TGTGCCAGCAGTGACAACTATGGCTACACCTTC
CASSDNYGYTF
>NA|TRBV15|TRBJ1-2|NA
TGTGCCACCAGCAGAGATGTGGGAGGCTACACCTTC
CATSRDVGGYTF
>NA|TRBV11-2|TRBJ2-1|TRBD2
TGTGCCAGCAGCTTATTAATGGGCGGGAGGGCCAGGAATGAGCAGTTCTTC
CASSLLMGGRARNEQFF
>NA|TRBV29-1|TRBJ2-5|NA
TGCAGCGTTGAGGTTGCTACCTTGGGGACCCAGTACTTC
CSVEVATLGTQYF
>NA|TRBV18|TRBJ1-1|TRBD1
TGTGCCAGCTCACCGGGACAGGACACTGAAGCTTTCTTT
CASSPGQDTEAFF
>NA|TRBV21-1|TRBJ1-4|NA
TGTGCCAGCAGCCGCTTCACAGAAAAACTGTTTTTT
CASSRFTEKLFF
>NA|TRBV6-5|TRBJ2-5|NA
TGTACCAGCAGTCTACAGGGCCGCCAAGAGACCCAGTACTTC
CTSSLQGRQETQYF
>NA|TRBV27|TRBJ2-1|NA
TGTGCCAGCAGGCCGGACTCCTACAATGAGCAGTTCTTC
CASRPDSYNEQFF
>NA|TRBV3-1/TRBV3-2|TRBJ2-1|NA
TGTGCCAGCAGCCAAGAGGCCCCTGGGAGGTGGAGCTCCTACAATGAGCAGTTCTTC
CASSQEAPGRWSSYNEQFF
>NA|TRBV7-9|TRBJ1-1|TRBD1
TGTGCCAGCAGCTTAGCGGGACAGGGCTATGAAGCTTTCTTT
CASSLAGQGYEAFF
>NA|TRBV28|TRBJ2-7|NA
TGTGCCAGCACCCTGGCTAGCCCTCACGAGCAGTACTTC
CASTLASPHEQYF
>NA|TRBV2|TRBJ2-5|NA
TGTGCCAGCAGTCGGCAGAAAGAGACCCAGTACTTC
CASSRQKETQYF
>NA|TRBV6-6|TRBJ1-4|NA
TGTGCCAGCAGTTACCGGCGGCAGGAAAAACTGTTTTTT
CASSYRRQEKLFF
>NA|TRBV5-4|TRBJ2-7|NA
TGTGCCTCCGGAAGTAGCAGGCACGAGCAGTACTTC
CASGSSRHEQYF
>once|TRBV5-1|TRBJ2-3|NA
TGCGCCAGCAGCTTGGGTCGCGGCGAAGATACGCAGTATTTT
CASSLGRGEDTQYF
>NA|TRBV4-1|TRBJ1-1|NA
TGCGCCAGCAGCCAAGATCGAAGTAGCACTGAAGCTTTCTTT
CASSQDRSSTEAFF
>NA|TRBV28|TRBJ1-5|NA
TGTGCCAGCAGTCTATCCCAAGGAGGCAATCAGCCCCAGCATTTT
CASSLSQGGNQPQHF
>NA|TRBV5-1|TRBJ2-7|TRBD2
TGCGCCAGCAGCTTCGGACTAGCGGGCTACGAGCAGTACTTC
CASSFGLAGYEQYF
>NA|TRBV28|TRBJ2-1|NA
TGTGCCAGCAGTTCCTCGGGTAGCGGATTCCGGGAGCAGTTCTTC
CASSSSGSGFREQFF
>once|TRBV25-1|TRBJ1-6|NA
TGTGCCAGCAGTCTCCAAAATTCGCCCCTCCACTTT
CASSLQNSPLHF
>NA|TRBV9|TRBJ2-5|TRBD2
TGTGCCAGCAGCGTAGCTAGCGGGAGCGGGGAGACCCAGTACTTC
CASSVASGSGETQYF
>few|TRBV7-9|TRBJ1-1|NA
TGTGCCAGCAGCTCCACTACTACAGGCCACTACGGTGAAGCTTTCTTT
CASSSTTTGHYGEAFF